The present entry profiles one T cell receptor beta chain with its context. Authors' methods: Researchers report that nucleated cell counts were estimated from reference gene primer amplification. Some clones are missing from TCRdb's copy, which holds only in-frame ones; the method was immunoSEQ multiplex PCR. V, J and clone size derive from that table, while D and trimming were established from the DNA sequence. Of about 150,000 clones detected, 85% to 90% appear once; the ten largest clones hold around 6.1%. Trimming cost V 0 bases and J 2 bases; bases outside gene matches: 6. This CDR3 comprises 16 residues. Germline V gene sequence: CDR1 GTSNPN, CDR2 SVGIG (reference sequence). These data belong to a study of blood T cell repertoires in COVID-19. Study at large: COVID-19 samples collected from the United States, Italy and Spain covered acute and convalescent phases. T cells, B-cell-depleted T cells, or PBMCs supplied cDNA or gDNA.

The chain joins TRBV30 to TRBJ1-4; 7 nucleotides match TRBD1. The TCR originated in a man at least 80 years old with acute or convalescent COVID-19. Sequences were obtained from peripheral blood. The DNA of the CDR3 is TGTGCCTGGAGTGTAGGGACAGTGGGTACTAATGAAAAACTGTTTTTT. Translation: CAWSVGTVGTNEKLFF. Combining the CDR3 with reference TRBV30 and TRBJ1-4 gives the whole variable domain SQTIHQWPATLVQPVGSPLSLECTVEGTSNPNLYWYRQAAGRGLQLLFYSVGIGQISSEVPQNLSASRPQDRQFILSSKKLLLSDSGFYLCAWSVGTVGTNEKLFFGSGTQLSVL.